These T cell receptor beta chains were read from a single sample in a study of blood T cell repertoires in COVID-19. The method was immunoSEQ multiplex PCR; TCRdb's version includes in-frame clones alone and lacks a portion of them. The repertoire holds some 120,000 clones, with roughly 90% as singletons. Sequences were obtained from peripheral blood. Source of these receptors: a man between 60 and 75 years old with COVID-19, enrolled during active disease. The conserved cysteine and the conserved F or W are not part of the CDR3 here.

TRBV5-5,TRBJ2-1,ASTPLSGRPENEQF
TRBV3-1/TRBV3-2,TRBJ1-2,ASSQEQGQGSGYT
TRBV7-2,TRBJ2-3,ASSLRGGGTSTDTQY
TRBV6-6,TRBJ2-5,ASSPRAGLLSQETQY
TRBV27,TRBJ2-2,ASSFPQGGTGELF
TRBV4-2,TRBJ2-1,ASSQDRENEQF
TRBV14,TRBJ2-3,ASSQDLTSGNQWRDTQY
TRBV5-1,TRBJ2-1,ASSLGVATSRNEQF
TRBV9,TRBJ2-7,ASSVSGRDYEQY
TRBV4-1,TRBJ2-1,ASSQGENYNEQF